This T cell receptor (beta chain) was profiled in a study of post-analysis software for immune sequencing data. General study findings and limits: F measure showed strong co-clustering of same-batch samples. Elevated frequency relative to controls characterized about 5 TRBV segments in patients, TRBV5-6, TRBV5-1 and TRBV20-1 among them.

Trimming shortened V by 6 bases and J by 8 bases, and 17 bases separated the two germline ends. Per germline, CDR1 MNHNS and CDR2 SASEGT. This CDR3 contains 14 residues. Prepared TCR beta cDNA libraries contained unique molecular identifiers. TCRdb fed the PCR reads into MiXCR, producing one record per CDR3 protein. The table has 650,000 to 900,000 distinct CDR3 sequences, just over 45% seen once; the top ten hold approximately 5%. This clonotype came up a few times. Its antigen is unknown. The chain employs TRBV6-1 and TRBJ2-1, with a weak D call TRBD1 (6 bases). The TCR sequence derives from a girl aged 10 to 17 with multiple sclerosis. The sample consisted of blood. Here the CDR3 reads CASRGDRYHHEQFF. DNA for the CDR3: TGTGCCAGCAGGGGTGACAGGTATCACCATGAGCAGTTCTTC.